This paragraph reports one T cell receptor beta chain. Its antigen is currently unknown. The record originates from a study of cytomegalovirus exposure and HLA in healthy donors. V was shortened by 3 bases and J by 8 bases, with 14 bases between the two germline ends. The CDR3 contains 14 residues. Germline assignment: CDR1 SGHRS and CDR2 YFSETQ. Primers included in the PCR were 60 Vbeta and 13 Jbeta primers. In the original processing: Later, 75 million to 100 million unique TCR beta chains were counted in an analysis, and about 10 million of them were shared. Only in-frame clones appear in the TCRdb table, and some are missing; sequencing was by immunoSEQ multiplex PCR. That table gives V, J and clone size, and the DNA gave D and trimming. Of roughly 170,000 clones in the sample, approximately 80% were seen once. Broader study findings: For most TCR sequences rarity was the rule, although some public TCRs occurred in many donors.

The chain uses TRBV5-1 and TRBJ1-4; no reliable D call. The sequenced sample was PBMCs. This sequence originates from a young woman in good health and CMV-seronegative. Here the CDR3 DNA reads TGCGCCAGCAGCTCCCGCGAGGGAGGCGAAAAACTGTTTTTT. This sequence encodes CASSSREGGEKLFF.